A selection of T cell receptor beta chains follows, all from one sample in a study of blood T cell repertoires in COVID-19. Sequenced by immunoSEQ multiplex PCR; TCRdb stores in-frame clones only, minus some. The data hold around 70,000 clones, with about 82% observed a single time. Sequencing was carried out using peripheral blood. The receptor source for this set is a woman at least 80 years old with active or convalescent COVID-19. The CDR3 runs from the conserved cysteine through the conserved F or W. Fields, in order: J gene, V gene, D gene, clone size, CDR3 DNA, CDR3 protein. The D gene is left open where the match is weak. Clone size is given for some rows only: seen once, a few or many times, or a class if the clone is expanded.

j_call: TRBJ1-2; v_call: TRBV5-1; d_call: TRBD1; clone_size: NA; cdr3_nt: TGCGCCAGCAGCGCGGGGGACAGGGGGCAAGGCTACACCTTC; cdr3_aa: CASSAGDRGQGYTF
j_call: TRBJ2-4; v_call: TRBV4-2; d_call: TRBD2; clone_size: NA; cdr3_nt: TGTGCCAGCAGCCAAGAAGGGTTAGCGGGATTAGACATTCAGTACTTC; cdr3_aa: CASSQEGLAGLDIQYF
j_call: TRBJ1-5; v_call: TRBV7-9; d_call: NA; clone_size: NA; cdr3_nt: TGTGCCAGCAGCTCTGTGAGGGTTCCTCAGCCCCAGCATTTT; cdr3_aa: CASSSVRVPQPQHF
j_call: TRBJ2-2; v_call: TRBV7-3; d_call: NA; clone_size: NA; cdr3_nt: TGTGCCAGCAGCTTCGGAATCGCGGGCACCGGGGAGCTGTTTTTT; cdr3_aa: CASSFGIAGTGELFF
j_call: TRBJ1-3; v_call: TRBV7-8; d_call: NA; clone_size: NA; cdr3_nt: TGTGCCAGCAGCTCCCCAGGAGGGCCTGGAAACACCATATATTTT; cdr3_aa: CASSSPGGPGNTIYF
j_call: TRBJ2-1; v_call: TRBV11-3; d_call: TRBD2; clone_size: NA; cdr3_nt: TGTGCCAGCAGCTTAGATGGGGGACTAGCGGGAGGTGAGCAGTTCTTC; cdr3_aa: CASSLDGGLAGGEQFF
j_call: TRBJ1-3; v_call: TRBV27; d_call: NA; clone_size: few; cdr3_nt: TGTGCCAGCAGTTTTAACAGGGCTGGAAACACCATATATTTT; cdr3_aa: CASSFNRAGNTIYF
j_call: TRBJ1-1; v_call: TRBV10-3; d_call: NA; clone_size: once; cdr3_nt: TGTGCCATCAGTGAGGGCATCGATTACACTGAAGCTTTCTTT; cdr3_aa: CAISEGIDYTEAFF
j_call: TRBJ2-5; v_call: TRBV6-6; d_call: NA; clone_size: once; cdr3_nt: TGTGCCAGCAGTTATCGTAGAGAGACCCAGTACTTC; cdr3_aa: CASSYRRETQYF
j_call: TRBJ2-1; v_call: TRBV10-2; d_call: TRBD2; clone_size: NA; cdr3_nt: TGCGCCAGCAACGGGGGGGGAAGCGGGACTCGCTCCTACAATGAGCAGTTCTTC; cdr3_aa: CASNGGGSGTRSYNEQFF
j_call: TRBJ2-1; v_call: TRBV6-5; d_call: NA; clone_size: once; cdr3_nt: TGTGCCAGCAGTCAGGACAGTCGCTCCTACAATGAGCAGTTCTTC; cdr3_aa: CASSQDSRSYNEQFF
j_call: TRBJ2-7; v_call: TRBV28; d_call: TRBD1; clone_size: NA; cdr3_nt: TGTGCCAGCAGAGACAGGGTCTACGAGCAGTACTTC; cdr3_aa: CASRDRVYEQYF
j_call: TRBJ2-3; v_call: TRBV19; d_call: NA; clone_size: NA; cdr3_nt: TGTGCCAGTAGCCTGTTCGGCACAGATACGCAGTATTTT; cdr3_aa: CASSLFGTDTQYF
j_call: TRBJ1-3; v_call: TRBV11-3; d_call: TRBD1; clone_size: NA; cdr3_nt: TGTGCCAGCAGCTTAGAGGGACAGGGCTTTGGAAACACCATATATTTT; cdr3_aa: CASSLEGQGFGNTIYF
j_call: TRBJ1-5; v_call: TRBV27; d_call: TRBD1; clone_size: few; cdr3_nt: TGTGCCAGCAGTACGACCGACAGGGGAGGTCAGCCCCAGCATTTT; cdr3_aa: CASSTTDRGGQPQHF
j_call: TRBJ2-4; v_call: TRBV11-2; d_call: NA; clone_size: once; cdr3_nt: TGTGCCAGCAGCACGGAATGGGCGGCCAAAAACATTCAGTACTTC; cdr3_aa: CASSTEWAAKNIQYF
j_call: TRBJ2-6; v_call: TRBV19; d_call: NA; clone_size: NA; cdr3_nt: TGTGCCAGTAGTCCAGGGGTGGCCAACGTCCTGACTTTC; cdr3_aa: CASSPGVANVLTF
j_call: TRBJ2-7; v_call: TRBV5-1; d_call: NA; clone_size: NA; cdr3_nt: TGCGCCAGCAGCTTTGGTCACAATCCCTACGAGCAGTACTTC; cdr3_aa: CASSFGHNPYEQYF
j_call: TRBJ2-5; v_call: TRBV7-9; d_call: NA; clone_size: NA; cdr3_nt: TGTGCCAGCAGCCGCTCCGCGGGACAGAGAGAGACCCAGTACTTC; cdr3_aa: CASSRSAGQRETQYF
j_call: TRBJ2-3; v_call: TRBV24-1; d_call: NA; clone_size: NA; cdr3_nt: TGTGCCACCAGTGACGCGGGTGCAGATACGCAGTATTTT; cdr3_aa: CATSDAGADTQYF
j_call: TRBJ1-2; v_call: TRBV30; d_call: NA; clone_size: once; cdr3_nt: TGTGCCTGGAGTTCCACCGGGACATCCGTGGGATATGGCTACACCTTC; cdr3_aa: CAWSSTGTSVGYGYTF
j_call: TRBJ2-7; v_call: TRBV7-2; d_call: TRBD1; clone_size: NA; cdr3_nt: TGTGCCAGCAGCTTCGGACAGGGGGCGGCCTACGAGCAGTACTTC; cdr3_aa: CASSFGQGAAYEQYF
j_call: TRBJ2-2; v_call: TRBV7-2; d_call: NA; clone_size: NA; cdr3_nt: TGTGCCAGCAGCCCCCGCGGGGAGCTGTTTTTT; cdr3_aa: CASSPRGELFF
j_call: TRBJ1-2; v_call: TRBV11-2; d_call: TRBD1; clone_size: NA; cdr3_nt: TGTGCCAGCAGCCCCATCATCTGGGACAGGGGGCCTAACTATGGCTACACCTTC; cdr3_aa: CASSPIIWDRGPNYGYTF
j_call: TRBJ1-2; v_call: TRBV12-5; d_call: NA; clone_size: NA; cdr3_nt: TGTGCTAGTGGTTTGGGCCCGGGGAGGCTTGGCTACACCTTC; cdr3_aa: CASGLGPGRLGYTF
j_call: TRBJ2-7; v_call: TRBV29-1; d_call: NA; clone_size: NA; cdr3_nt: TGCAGCGTTGAAGATTTGGGCAGGGGCTACGAGCAGTACTTC; cdr3_aa: CSVEDLGRGYEQYF
j_call: TRBJ1-3; v_call: TRBV6-1; d_call: NA; clone_size: NA; cdr3_nt: TGTGCCAGCAGTGAAACCCCTCCTCGGTATTTT; cdr3_aa: CASSETPPRYF